Listed here are 13 T cell receptor beta chains from one sample, sequenced in a study of T cell responses to AZD1222 COVID-19 vaccine. Profiling relied on immunoSEQ multiplex PCR, and the TCRdb table lists in-frame clones only, not all of them. The table records about 160,000 clones, roughly nine tenths of them present only once. The specimen comprised peripheral blood, sampled on day 0 of AZD1222 vaccination. These TCRs come from an adult in good health.

This rearrangement joins TRBV6-5 to TRBJ1-5; TRBD1 might be the D (6 bases). The germline V gene encodes CDR1 MNHEY and CDR2 SVGAGI. V lost 2 bases and J 7 bases, leaving 9 bases between the germline ends. The CDR3 sequence is 13 residues long. In DNA form, the CDR3 reads TGTGCCAGCAGTTACGCCCAGGGGCAGCCCCAGCATTTT. It specifies CASSYAQGQPQHF.

This rearrangement joins TRBV5-6 to TRBJ2-3, with TRBD2 identical over 11 bases. The CDR3 loop spans 16 amino acids. CDR1 is SGHDT, CDR2 YYEEEE, per germline. The ends lost 4 bases at V and 2 bases at J; junction bases unmatched: 6. CDR3 loop: CASSPGTSGFTDTQYF. Written as DNA, the CDR3 is TGTGCCAGCAGCCCAGGGACTAGCGGTTTCACAGATACGCAGTATTTT.

The V and J genes are TRBV7-9 and TRBJ2-3; D is perhaps TRBD2 (6 bases). V was shortened by 1 base and J by 2 bases, with 13 bases between the two germline ends. The CDR3 is 16 amino acids. Germline lookup yields CDR1 SEHNR and CDR2 FQNEAQ (reference sequence). The DNA for the CDR3 is TGTGCCAGCAGCTTAGAATCGGGACTTTTCACAGATACGCAGTATTTT. Translated: CASSLESGLFTDTQYF. The whole variable domain, remainder taken from reference TRBV7-9 and TRBJ2-3, is DTGVSQNPRHKITKRGQNVTFRCDPISEHNRLYWYRQTLGQGPEFLTYFQNEAQLEKSRLLSDRFSAERPKGSFSTLEIQRTEQGDSAMYLCASSLESGLFTDTQYFGPGTRLTVL.

The chain is built from TRBV9 and TRBJ2-5; 10 nucleotides line up with TRBD2. Germline V lookup: CDR1 SGDLS, CDR2 YYNGEE. The CDR3 has 15 residues. With 0 bases clipped from V and 5 bases from J, the junction kept 4 bases outside the gene matches. The DNA of the CDR3 is TGTGCCAGCAGCGTAGGGCTAGCGGGAGTGGAGACCCAGTACTTC. Its translation is CASSVGLAGVETQYF.

The chain carries TRBV2 and TRBJ1-2; D not certain. V lost 3 bases and J lost 3, with 11 bases in between. Per germline, CDR1 SNHLY and CDR2 FYNNEI. CDR3 length equals 14 residues. The CDR3 spells CASSDLGSDYGYTF. CDR3 coding DNA: TGTGCCAGCAGTGATTTGGGCAGCGACTATGGCTACACCTTC.

The chain carries TRBV4-3 and TRBJ1-3, with 7 bases identical to TRBD1. J was trimmed by 0 bases and V by 0 bases; bases with no gene match: 5. CDR1 and CDR2 (germline): LGHNA, YSLEER. The CDR3 spans 17 residues. The CDR3 loop is CASSQDWDSPSGNTIYF. CDR3 DNA: TGCGCCAGCAGCCAAGATTGGGACAGTCCCTCTGGAAACACCATATATTTT.

V is TRBV7-2 and J is TRBJ2-5; 7 bases match TRBD1. The trim removed 5 bases at V and 5 bases at J, leaving 11 bases unmatched. Germline V gene lookup returns CDR1 SGHTA and CDR2 FQGNSA. CDR3 size: 15 residues. The CDR3 protein is CASSTAGTTGETQYF. The CDR3 DNA is TGTGCCAGCAGCACCGCCGGGACGACAGGGGAGACCCAGTACTTC.

The CDR3 nucleotides are TGCGCCAGCAGCGACCGGACTAGCGGGAGGGAGGAAGGAGAGACCCAGTACTTC. This sequence encodes CASSDRTSGREEGETQYF. The V call is TRBV5-1, the J call TRBJ2-5; TRBD2 matches 15 bases. The V gene end was trimmed by 4 bases and the J gene end by 4 bases; junction bases not matched to a gene: 11. The CDR3 contains 18 residues. CDR1 SGHRS and CDR2 YFSETQ come from the germline V gene.

V gene TRBV18 combines with J gene TRBJ2-5, with a possible D match to TRBD1 (5 bases). Germline CDR1 KGHSH, CDR2 LQKENI. Trimming cost V 4 bases and J 4 bases, with 13 bases left between them. The CDR3 extends over 14 amino acids. CDR3 region: CASSRAGRRETQYF. In DNA form, the CDR3 reads TGTGCCAGCTCACGGGCAGGGCGGCGAGAGACCCAGTACTTC.

This chain uses TRBV10-3 with TRBJ2-3; TRBD2 matches 9 bases. Germline V gene lookup returns CDR1 ENHRY and CDR2 SYGVKD. This CDR3 comprises 15 residues. V was clipped by 3 bases and J by 5 bases; unmatched bases: 6. The CDR3, as DNA: TGTGCCATCAGTGATTTAGCGGGAGCAGGAGATACGCAGTATTTT. This sequence encodes CAISDLAGAGDTQYF.

The chain's CDR3 is CASSYRGGYTF. The DNA for the CDR3 is TGTGCCAGCAGTTACCGTGGCGGCTACACCTTC. The chain is built from TRBV6-5 and TRBJ1-2, with D unclear. Germline V CDR1 and CDR2: MNHEY, SVGAGI. Trimming took 2 bases from V and 8 from J, leaving 6 bases between them. The CDR3 totals 11 residues.

The rearrangement uses TRBV5-1 and TRBJ2-1; 13 nucleotides match TRBD2. The J segment lost 8 bases and the V segment lost 2 bases, leaving 13 bases of the junction unmatched. Germline CDR1 and CDR2: SGHRS and YFSETQ. This CDR3 spans 18 amino acids. The CDR3 nucleotides are TGCGCCAGCAGCTTCTATGGGACTAGCGGGAACAAGTGGGATGAGCAGTTCTTC. Translating it yields CASSFYGTSGNKWDEQFF.

The chain combines TRBV7-8 with TRBJ2-7, with TRBD2 as a possible D gene (5 bases). The ends were cut back, 6 bases at V and 9 bases at J, with 15 bases in the middle. The CDR3 sequence is 12 residues long. Germline V gives CDR1 SGHVS, CDR2 FQNEAQ. DNA of the CDR3: TGTGCCAGCAGTCGTGACTACGTAGGGCAGTACTTC. It translates to CASSRDYVGQYF.